Sequencing of this TCR beta chain was carried out in a study of beta chain features in type 1 diabetes. Study-wide points: Patients with Type 1 diabetes showed moderately but significantly shorter TCRB CDR3s in all four CD4+ subsets.

The CDR3 is 14 amino acids. Germline CDR1 MDHEN, CDR2 SYDVKM. Trimming took off 2 bases at V and 5 bases at J, with 9 bases between the two ends. This clone was recorded a few times. Its cognate antigen is unknown. Expressed TCRB transcripts got sequenced, as all isolated RNA was reverse transcribed. The protocol was immunoSEQ multiplex PCR, while the TCRdb copy is restricted to in-frame clones and leaves out a portion. The data hold 550,000 to 850,000 clones, with under 15% observed a single time. The rearrangement uses TRBV28 and TRBJ2-2; D unclear. Input material: naive CD4+ T cells from blood. The TCR comes from a man between 18 and 35 years old with type 1 diabetes. The CDR3 here is CASSLSPRTGELFF. CDR3 nucleotides: TGTGCCAGCAGTTTAAGTCCGAGGACCGGGGAGCTGTTTTTT.